This T cell receptor beta chain came from a study of blood T cell repertoires in COVID-19. Background on the study: The origin of the acute and convalescent COVID-19 samples was the United States, Italy and Spain. T cells, B-cell-depleted T cells, or PBMCs supplied cDNA or gDNA.

A few counts support this clone. Source study methods: Estimated nucleated cell counts came from reference gene primer amplification. The assay was immunoSEQ multiplex PCR, and TCRdb's table has in-frame clones only and misses some. The DNA was the basis for D and trimming; V, J and clone size are from that table. Seen here are 80,000 to 100,000 clones, roughly 86% observed once, and the top ten hold 10% to 15%. Sample: peripheral blood. The origin of this receptor is a woman aged 60-75 years in a cohort sampled during active or convalescent COVID-19.

The CDR3 sequence is CASSTYYEVENQPQHF. CDR3 sequence (DNA): TGTGCCAGCAGTACTTACTACGAGGTGGAAAATCAGCCCCAGCATTTT. The chain joins TRBV28 to TRBJ1-5; D uncertain. CDR1 is MDHEN, CDR2 SYDVKM, per germline. CDR3 size: 16 residues. Between the trimmed V and J ends, which lost 5 bases and 4 bases, there was a span of 18 bases.